One and the same sample provided the 3 T cell receptor beta chains below, sequenced in a study of T cells after yellow fever vaccination. Each CDR3 protein is one row after TCRdb ran MiXCR on the 5' RACE reads. The repertoire holds hundreds of thousands of distinct CDR3 sequences, with approximately 15% as singletons. Material: PBMCs, obtained on the day of the yellow fever booster vaccination. The source of these receptors is a man younger than 45 who received the YFV17D yellow fever vaccine.

Only a few counts were recorded for this clonotype. This chain links TRBV20-1 with TRBJ2-1, with 8 bases fitting TRBD2. The CDR3 length is 14 residues. Germline V CDR1 and CDR2: DFQATT, SNEGSKA (reference sequence). With V trimmed by 1 base and J by 4 bases, 3 bases remained unmatched. CDR3: CSARAGLEYNEQFF. The CDR3 DNA follows: TGCAGTGCTAGAGCGGGACTAGAATACAATGAGCAGTTCTTC.

The rearrangement uses TRBV7-2 and TRBJ2-3, with 11 bases lining up with TRBD2. V shed 8 bases, J shed 6 bases, and the junction held 13 bases outside the gene matches. The CDR3 length is 16 residues. CDR1 and CDR2 (germline): SGHTA, FQGNSA. The CDR3 is CASLPGKSSGRDTQYF. The CDR3 DNA follows: TGTGCCAGCCTTCCCGGGAAATCTAGCGGGAGGGATACGCAGTATTTT.

This clonotype appeared a few times. The chain has TRBV29-1 and TRBJ2-1; the D gene is possibly TRBD1 (5 bases). The CDR3 runs 15 residues. Trimming took 3 bases from V and 0 from J, leaving 12 bases between them. Germline CDR1 SQVTM, CDR2 ANQGSEA. CDR3 loop: CSVEPQVSSYNEQFF. The CDR3 DNA reads as TGCAGCGTTGAGCCACAGGTGAGCTCCTACAATGAGCAGTTCTTC.